This T cell receptor (beta chain) came from a study of blood T cell repertoires in COVID-19. Across the whole study: Researchers got acute and convalescent COVID-19 samples from the United States, Italy and Spain. PBMCs, B-cell-depleted T cells, or T cells provided the cDNA or gDNA that made up the material.

Germline V lookup: CDR1 SGHTA, CDR2 FQGNSA. CDR3 length: 16 amino acids. J was trimmed by 4 bases and V by 5 bases; bases with no gene match: 5. In the authors' workflow: Using reference gene primer amplification, nucleated cell counts were estimated. Profiled with immunoSEQ multiplex PCR; TCRdb holds only in-frame clones, not every one. V, J and clone size are those of that table, while D and trimming were read from the DNA. The sample has roughly 27,000 clones; about four fifths are singletons. This TCR came from a man at least 80 years old with active or convalescent COVID-19. The sequencing input was peripheral blood. The V call is TRBV7-2, the J call TRBJ2-1; 13 positions match TRBD2. The CDR3 sequence is CASSPTTSGRYNEQFF. In DNA form, the CDR3 reads TGTGCCAGCAGCCCAACGACTAGCGGGAGGTACAATGAGCAGTTCTTC.